The source of this T cell receptor (beta chain) is a study of T cells in Graves' hyperthyroidism and ophthalmopathy. Background on the study: Peripheral blood was taken when the disease was first diagnosed, before any treatment began.

Germline CDR1 SGHRS, CDR2 YFSETQ. The CDR3 extends over 17 amino acids. The ends lost 0 bases at V and 4 bases at J; junction bases unmatched: 11. An absence of ophthalmopathy progression within 18 months meant stable Graves' hyperthyroidism. Broader study findings: Among clonotypes expanded in thyroid above 0.001, most were also found in blood. In simple terms, a model built on 13 V-J features told ophthalmopathy apart from stable hyperthyroidism.

This clonotype was seen ten or more times. Its antigen remains unknown. The source material, RNA transcripts, was used to amplify TCR beta CDR3 regions. The HTBI set primed first-round TCR CDR3 RT-PCR. Using its own MiXCR run on the multiplex PCR reads, TCRdb lists one record per CDR3 protein. The sample yields about 480,000 distinct CDR3 sequences, about 15% seen once. The clonotype was recovered from a young woman with Graves' hyperthyroidism. This chain links TRBV5-1 with TRBJ2-3; 7 nucleotides match TRBD2. Sequencing was done on a sample of blood. The DNA of the CDR3 is TGCGCCAGCAGCTTGGGTGCTAGCGGTTCTGGGGCAGATACGCAGTATTTT. Translated, it gives CASSLGASGSGADTQYF.